This TCR beta chain was obtained from a study of Ad26.COV2.S vaccination and SARS-CoV-2 variants. Study details: Participant was drawn from the COV1001 Ad26.COV2.S trial arm. Ad26.COV2.S given intramuscularly, once or twice 56 days apart. Broader study findings: Vaccine and placebo recipients had comparable breadth of non-spike TCRs. Substantial breadth was reportedly displayed by spike-specific CD8+ and CD4+ T cell responses after vaccination.

Germline loops: CDR1 ENHRY, CDR2 SYGVKD. V was pared by 5 bases and J by 9 bases, with 1 base of the junction left unmatched. The CDR3 spans 11 residues. As regards this clone: Its antigen is as yet unknown.

Libraries were prepared by immunoSEQ multiplex PCR; TCRdb keeps only in-frame clonotypes and omits some of them. This sample yields around 420,000 clones, of which approximately 88% are seen a single time; 3.6% belongs to the top ten. Treatment specified: roughly 20 received Ad26.COV2.S at low or high dose, single or two shots; roughly 5 received placebo; per-sample allocation not given. The samples date from day 63 after the first vaccine or placebo injection. This material consisted of peripheral blood, taken in a trial of Ad26.COV2.S vaccine versus placebo. The receptor was derived from a person aged 18-60 years who received the Ad26.COV2.S COVID-19 vaccine or a placebo. V gene TRBV10-3 combines with J gene TRBJ2-1, with 7 positions matching TRBD1. For the CDR3, the DNA is TGTGCCATCAGTCGACAGGGTGAGCAGTTCTTC. Protein sequence: CAISRQGEQFF.